This TCR beta chain came from a study of CD8+CD57+ T cells in acquired aplastic anemia. For this clonotype: The antigen remains unidentified.

Researchers used genomic DNA as the template to profile TCR beta VDJ and CDR3. TCRdb reanalysed the reads using MiXCR and keeps one entry per CDR3 protein. Counted here are about 180,000 distinct CDR3 sequences, around half occurring once; the ten biggest clones make up under 3%. The germline CDR1 and CDR2 sequences are SNHLY and FYNNEI. The CDR3 runs to 12 residues. Trimming pared 9 bases from V and 7 bases from J, leaving 14 bases between. Findings and caveats of the study: Simpson's diversity of CD8+ cells was not significantly different in patients compared with controls. Sharing between patients and controls was observed for 25 to 30 CD8+ CDR3 sequences.

V gene TRBV2 combines with J gene TRBJ2-3, with D perhaps TRBD2 (6 bases). This TCR was recovered from a human donor in good health. The specimen was sorted CD4+, CD8+, or CD8+CD57+ T cells (not recorded which) from PBMCs. The CDR3 DNA follows: TGTGCCAGTACTAGCAGCAGCAATACGCAGTATTTT. Encoded protein: CASTSSSNTQYF.